This T cell receptor beta chain was captured by sequencing in a study of control samples from healthy donors and cancer patients. The method was immunoSEQ multiplex PCR; TCRdb's version includes in-frame clones alone and lacks a portion of them. The sample consists of about 140,000 clones, roughly nine tenths of them appearing once. The source of this sequence is a young man in good health. Sequencing used blood.

CDR3 sequence (DNA): TGTGCCAGCAGTTTCCAGGGGGCTGAAGCTTTCTTT. Translating gives CASSFQGAEAFF. The chain has TRBV12-3 or TRBV12-4 and TRBJ1-1; TRBD1 matches at 7 bases. This CDR3 contains 12 residues. Trimming cost V 3 bases and J 6 bases; bases outside gene matches: 1.